This T cell receptor (beta chain) emerged from a study of spatial heterogeneity in lung cancer. Study summary: Alpha-chain sequences were consistently detected less often than beta-chain sequences.

The study tagged each TCR cDNA molecule with a unique molecular identifier. In TCRdb, the 5' RACE reads were re-called with MiXCR into one record per CDR3 protein. Found here are 25,000 or so distinct CDR3 sequences, roughly 3% of them singletons; the top ten hold under 35%. This clonotype appeared many times. The time point here: sample taken at primary tumor resection. Sequencing covered unsorted whole RNA taken from tumor, nontumor lung or frozen PBMC. Trimming removed 2 bases from V and 4 bases from J; junction bases left unmatched: 2. Germline lookup yields CDR1 SGHRS and CDR2 YFSETQ. The CDR3 contains 14 residues.

This receptor was identified in a female donor with early-stage non-small cell lung cancer. The rearrangement uses TRBV5-1 and TRBJ2-7; 11 nucleotides agree with TRBD1. The sequences come from PBMCs, collected at surgery. The CDR3 coding sequence is TGCGCCAGCAGCTTCGGGACAGGGGGATACGAGCAGTACTTC. Amino acids: CASSFGTGGYEQYF.